The rows below give T cell receptor beta chains drawn from one sample of a study of T cell repertoires in cytomegalovirus infection. TCRdb fed the reads into MiXCR, producing one record per CDR3 protein. The data show approximately 500,000 distinct CDR3 sequences, around 27% seen once. Sequences were obtained from PBMCs. Source of these receptors: a human donor in good health (CMV status not recorded). Some clones in this sample may be carry-over from other donors' samples. Each CDR3 is given with its conserved first and last residue. The D gene is left open where the match is weak. Not all rows give a size; the values are once, few, many and, for expanded clones, a class.

v_call	j_call	d_call	cdr3_length	clone_size	cdr3_aa	cdr3_nt
TRBV30	TRBJ1-1	-	17	-	CAWSQEGPLQKYTEAFF	TGTGCCTGGTCCCAGGAGGGGCCCCTTCAAAAATACACTGAAGCTTTCTTT
TRBV11-2	TRBJ2-1	TRBD2	18	-	CASSSRGGASGTYNEQFF	TGTGCCAGCAGCTCGAGAGGGGGGGCTAGCGGGACCTACAATGAGCAGTTCTTC
TRBV19	TRBJ2-2	-	15	few	CASSPGVAPGEELFF	TGTGCCAGTAGCCCCGGGGTGGCCCCGGGAGAGGAGCTGTTTTTT
TRBV7-2	TRBJ1-2	TRBD1	16	many	CASSLAGDRGLNGYTF	TGTGCCAGCAGCTTAGCTGGGGACAGGGGGCTGAATGGCTACACCTTC
TRBV7-2	TRBJ2-7	-	12	many	CASSLGLKAPYF	TGTGCCAGCAGCTTGGGACTCAAGGCTCCGTACTTC
TRBV18	TRBJ2-1	-	15	-	CASSPGTPAYNEQFF	TGTGCCAGCTCACCTGGGACTCCCGCCTACAATGAGCAGTTCTTC
TRBV28	TRBJ2-1	-	14	few	CASISPSSYNEQFF	TGTGCCAGCATAAGCCCGAGCTCCTACAATGAGCAGTTCTTC
TRBV7-2	TRBJ1-1	-	13	many	CASSLTQETEAFF	TGTGCCAGCAGCTTAACACAGGAAACTGAAGCTTTCTTT
TRBV7-6	TRBJ1-3	-	16	-	CASSSTDSDSGNTIYF	TGTGCCAGCAGCTCCACCGACTCGGACTCTGGAAACACCATATATTTT
TRBV7-8	TRBJ2-3	-	12	many	CASSLPGDTQYF	TGTGCCAGCAGCTTACCTGGGGATACGCAGTATTTT
TRBV19	TRBJ2-1	TRBD2	15	-	CASSVIGTSSNEQFF	TGTGCCAGTAGCGTGATTGGGACTAGTTCCAATGAGCAGTTCTTC
TRBV12-3/TRBV12-4	TRBJ2-1	TRBD2	17	-	CASRGITGTSVYNEQFF	TGTGCCAGCAGGGGGATAACCGGGACTAGTGTCTACAATGAGCAGTTCTTC
TRBV7-9	TRBJ2-2	TRBD2	17	few	CASSQASGRGFSGELFF	TGTGCCAGCAGCCAGGCGAGCGGGAGAGGGTTCTCCGGGGAGCTGTTTTTT
TRBV4-1	TRBJ2-4	TRBD2	14	-	CASSQEGGGNIQYF	TGCGCCAGCAGCCAAGAGGGGGGGGGAAACATTCAGTACTTC
TRBV6-2/TRBV6-3	TRBJ2-1	TRBD2	16	few	CASRPDGLAGINEQFF	TGTGCCAGCAGACCCGATGGACTAGCGGGAATTAATGAGCAGTTCTTC
TRBV20-1	TRBJ1-1	-	18	-	CSARPPRAGLLTLGEAFF	TGCAGTGCTAGACCTCCCCGAGCGGGTCTACTGACGCTAGGTGAAGCTTTCTTT
TRBV30	TRBJ1-2	-	14	once	CAWSGLGDNYGYTF	TGTGCCTGGAGTGGACTCGGGGATAACTATGGCTACACCTTC
TRBV30	TRBJ1-1	-	15	-	CAWSSIHLPEPEAFF	TGTGCCTGGAGTTCAATTCATCTCCCAGAACCTGAAGCTTTCTTT
TRBV12-3/TRBV12-4	TRBJ2-3	-	14	many	CASSLRQVRDTQYF	TGTGCCAGCAGTTTACGACAGGTCAGAGATACGCAGTATTTT
TRBV30	TRBJ2-3	-	13	few	CAWRMGTADTQYF	TGTGCCTGGAGAATGGGGACCGCAGATACGCAGTATTTT
TRBV11-3	TRBJ2-1	TRBD2	17	few	CASSLYSGTSDYNEQFF	TGTGCCAGCAGCTTATATTCCGGGACTAGCGATTACAATGAGCAGTTCTTC
TRBV7-2	TRBJ1-1	-	14	many	CASTLGGANTEAFF	TGTGCCAGCACCCTCGGGGGAGCGAACACTGAAGCTTTCTTT
TRBV4-2	TRBJ1-2	-	16	-	CASSQARGNVGYGYTF	TGTGCCAGCAGCCAAGCACGGGGAAACGTTGGCTATGGCTACACCTTC
TRBV2	TRBJ2-5	-	14	-	CASSASRYQETQYF	TGTGCCAGCTCGGCCAGCCGGTACCAAGAGACCCAGTACTTC
TRBV12-3/TRBV12-4	TRBJ2-2	TRBD2	16	-	CASRLPGLASTGELFF	TGTGCCAGCAGATTACCGGGACTAGCGAGCACCGGGGAGCTGTTTTTT
TRBV11-2	TRBJ1-5	TRBD1	15	-	CASSKAGQGNQPQHF	TGTGCCAGCAGCAAAGCGGGACAGGGAAATCAGCCCCAGCATTTT
TRBV6-6	TRBJ1-6	-	16	few	CASRLTGGSYNSPLHF	TGTGCCAGCCGACTCACGGGGGGGTCCTATAATTCACCCCTCCACTTT
TRBV5-1	TRBJ2-5	-	17	-	CASSFTGFRDPQETQYF	TGCGCCAGCAGCTTTACAGGCTTCCGGGACCCCCAAGAGACCCAGTACTTC
TRBV7-8	TRBJ2-5	TRBD2	16	-	CASSLGGGLAGRTQYF	TGTGCCAGCAGCTTAGGGGGTGGACTAGCCGGGAGGACCCAGTACTTC
TRBV28	TRBJ1-5	-	12	many	CASSPRNQPQHF	TGTGCCAGCAGTCCCCGCAATCAGCCCCAGCATTTT
TRBV12-3/TRBV12-4	TRBJ2-2	-	14	many	CASSAAGGTGELFF	TGTGCCAGCAGTGCAGCGGGCGGCACCGGGGAGCTGTTTTTT
TRBV6-2/TRBV6-3	TRBJ2-1	TRBD1	15	few	CASSTPGQGYNEQFF	TGTGCCAGCAGTACCCCGGGACAGGGGTACAATGAGCAGTTCTTC
TRBV7-8	TRBJ2-2	TRBD2	15	-	CASSPGTRFTGELFF	TGTGCCAGCAGCCCCGGGACTAGATTCACCGGGGAGCTGTTTTTT
TRBV7-2	TRBJ2-7	TRBD1	16	-	CASSLGQGGNGYEQYF	TGTGCCAGCAGCTTGGGACAGGGTGGTAACGGCTACGAGCAGTACTTC
TRBV19	TRBJ2-1	TRBD2	19	-	CATSAGLAATYPFYNEQFF	TGTGCCACCTCTGCGGGACTAGCGGCGACCTATCCTTTTTACAATGAGCAGTTCTTC